A selection of T cell receptor beta chains follows, all from one sample in a study of T cell repertoires in cytomegalovirus infection. TCRdb re-analysed the reads in MiXCR, keeping a single row per CDR3 protein. The profile shows some 280,000 distinct CDR3 sequences, around 15% of them singletons. The sequencing sample was made of PBMCs. The source is a human donor in good health (CMV status not recorded). Some clones in this sample may be carry-over from other donors' samples. Each CDR3 is given with its conserved first and last residue. D genes are given only for firm matches. A row's size may be missing; if present it is once, few, many or a size class.

v_call: TRBV5-1
j_call: TRBJ1-1
d_call: TRBD1
clone_size: many
cdr3_length: 14
cdr3_aa: CASSTYRGNTEAFF
cdr3_nt: TGCGCCAGCAGCACCTACAGGGGGAACACTGAAGCTTTCTTT

v_call: TRBV4-1
j_call: TRBJ2-7
d_call: -
clone_size: once
cdr3_length: 13
cdr3_aa: CASSQGRGDEQYF
cdr3_nt: TGCGCCAGCAGCCAAGGAAGGGGCGACGAGCAGTACTTC

v_call: TRBV4-1
j_call: TRBJ2-1
d_call: -
clone_size: -
cdr3_length: 12
cdr3_aa: CASSRPRNEQFF
cdr3_nt: TGCGCCAGCAGCAGACCCCGCAATGAGCAGTTCTTC

v_call: TRBV7-2
j_call: TRBJ2-7
d_call: TRBD1
clone_size: many
cdr3_length: 15
cdr3_aa: CASSPRQGTAYEQYF
cdr3_nt: TGTGCCAGCAGCCCGCGACAGGGGACAGCCTACGAGCAGTACTTC

v_call: TRBV14
j_call: TRBJ1-1
d_call: TRBD1
clone_size: -
cdr3_length: 15
cdr3_aa: CASSGTGTANTEAFF
cdr3_nt: TGTGCCAGCAGCGGGACCGGGACAGCTAACACTGAAGCTTTCTTT

v_call: TRBV20-1
j_call: TRBJ2-1
d_call: -
clone_size: -
cdr3_length: 15
cdr3_aa: CSARDPGGIYNEQFF
cdr3_nt: TGCAGTGCTAGAGATCCCGGGGGTATCTACAATGAGCAGTTCTTC

v_call: TRBV7-2
j_call: TRBJ2-1
d_call: -
clone_size: -
cdr3_length: 15
cdr3_aa: CASRGTGGGYNEQFF
cdr3_nt: TGTGCCAGCAGGGGCACGGGGGGCGGCTACAATGAGCAGTTCTTC

v_call: TRBV28
j_call: TRBJ2-7
d_call: -
clone_size: many
cdr3_length: 14
cdr3_aa: CASSSLVSSYEQYF
cdr3_nt: TGTGCCAGCAGTTCCCTGGTAAGCTCCTACGAGCAGTACTTC

v_call: TRBV20-1
j_call: TRBJ1-3
d_call: -
clone_size: few
cdr3_length: 11
cdr3_aa: CSARKGNTIYF
cdr3_nt: TGCAGTGCTAGGAAAGGAAACACCATATATTTT

v_call: TRBV2
j_call: TRBJ1-6
d_call: -
clone_size: -
cdr3_length: 14
cdr3_aa: CASSSNSYNTPLHF
cdr3_nt: TGTGCCAGCTCCTCAAACTCCTATAATACACCCCTCCACTTT

v_call: TRBV25-1
j_call: TRBJ2-5
d_call: -
clone_size: many
cdr3_length: 14
cdr3_aa: CASSELGSEETQYF
cdr3_nt: TGTGCCAGCAGTGAATTGGGGAGTGAAGAGACCCAGTACTTC

v_call: TRBV10-1
j_call: TRBJ2-6
d_call: -
clone_size: few
cdr3_length: 13
cdr3_aa: CASSETGANVLTF
cdr3_nt: TGCGCCAGCAGTGAGACTGGGGCCAACGTCCTGACTTTC

v_call: TRBV6-1
j_call: TRBJ1-5
d_call: TRBD1
clone_size: many
cdr3_length: 15
cdr3_aa: CASRKTGDRGQPQHF
cdr3_nt: TGTGCCAGCAGAAAAACAGGGGACCGGGGTCAGCCCCAGCATTTT

v_call: TRBV6-2/TRBV6-3
j_call: TRBJ2-7
d_call: TRBD2
clone_size: few
cdr3_length: 18
cdr3_aa: CASSRPRTSGGSSYEQYF
cdr3_nt: TGTGCCAGCAGCCGCCCCCGGACTAGCGGGGGGAGCTCCTACGAGCAGTACTTC

v_call: TRBV7-2
j_call: TRBJ1-5
d_call: TRBD1
clone_size: many
cdr3_length: 14
cdr3_aa: CASSLRQGDQPQHF
cdr3_nt: TGTGCCAGCAGCTTACGACAGGGAGATCAGCCCCAGCATTTT

v_call: TRBV6-4
j_call: TRBJ1-6
d_call: TRBD1
clone_size: -
cdr3_length: 14
cdr3_aa: CASSAYRGNSPLHF
cdr3_nt: TGTGCCAGCAGTGCATACAGGGGAAATTCACCCCTCCACTTT

v_call: TRBV7-2
j_call: TRBJ2-3
d_call: -
clone_size: many
cdr3_length: 13
cdr3_aa: CASSSNRLDTQYF
cdr3_nt: TGTGCCAGCAGCTCGAATCGTTTAGATACGCAGTATTTT

v_call: TRBV11-2
j_call: TRBJ1-4
d_call: -
clone_size: few
cdr3_length: 14
cdr3_aa: CASSSEGSNEKLFF
cdr3_nt: TGTGCCAGCAGCTCGGAGGGTTCTAATGAAAAACTGTTTTTT

v_call: TRBV4-2
j_call: TRBJ2-2
d_call: TRBD2
clone_size: many
cdr3_length: 14
cdr3_aa: CASSQGLATGELFF
cdr3_nt: TGTGCCAGCAGCCAGGGACTAGCGACCGGGGAGCTGTTTTTT

v_call: TRBV7-2
j_call: TRBJ1-4
d_call: TRBD1
clone_size: -
cdr3_length: 14
cdr3_aa: CASSETGTKEKLFF
cdr3_nt: TGTGCCAGCAGCGAGACAGGGACTAAAGAAAAACTGTTTTTT

v_call: TRBV6-2/TRBV6-3
j_call: TRBJ2-7
d_call: -
clone_size: -
cdr3_length: 15
cdr3_aa: CASSLWPYSSYEQYF
cdr3_nt: TGTGCCAGCAGTTTATGGCCTTATTCCTCCTACGAGCAGTACTTC

v_call: TRBV6-6
j_call: TRBJ1-1
d_call: -
clone_size: -
cdr3_length: 14
cdr3_aa: CASSYPEKNTEAFF
cdr3_nt: TGTGCCAGCAGTTACCCCGAAAAGAACACTGAAGCTTTCTTT

v_call: TRBV7-9
j_call: TRBJ1-2
d_call: -
clone_size: few
cdr3_length: 16
cdr3_aa: CASSPPSSVTNYGYTF
cdr3_nt: TGTGCCAGCAGCCCCCCATCTTCCGTTACTAACTATGGCTACACCTTC

v_call: TRBV7-2
j_call: TRBJ2-7
d_call: TRBD2
clone_size: many
cdr3_length: 15
cdr3_aa: CASSSTSGGPYEQYF
cdr3_nt: TGTGCCAGCAGCTCGACTAGCGGGGGCCCCTACGAGCAGTACTTC

v_call: TRBV11-1
j_call: TRBJ2-1
d_call: -
clone_size: few
cdr3_length: 16
cdr3_aa: CASSPPRSTGYNEQFF
cdr3_nt: TGTGCCAGCAGCCCCCCCAGGTCCACTGGTTACAATGAGCAGTTCTTC

v_call: TRBV7-8
j_call: TRBJ1-5
d_call: -
clone_size: -
cdr3_length: 17
cdr3_aa: CASSLHRAGHSNQPQHF
cdr3_nt: TGTGCCAGCAGCTTACATCGGGCAGGACATAGCAATCAGCCCCAGCATTTT

v_call: TRBV27
j_call: TRBJ1-6
d_call: -
clone_size: -
cdr3_length: 15
cdr3_aa: CASRGARGKESPLHF
cdr3_nt: TGTGCCAGCAGAGGCGCCAGGGGCAAAGAGTCACCCCTCCACTTT

v_call: TRBV6-1
j_call: TRBJ2-5
d_call: -
clone_size: many
cdr3_length: 15
cdr3_aa: CASSPYRAFQETQYF
cdr3_nt: TGTGCCAGCAGCCCCTACAGGGCCTTCCAAGAGACCCAGTACTTC

v_call: TRBV24-1
j_call: TRBJ2-7
d_call: -
clone_size: many
cdr3_length: 12
cdr3_aa: CATSDLRGKQYF
cdr3_nt: TGTGCCACCAGTGATTTGCGGGGCAAGCAGTACTTC

v_call: TRBV7-2
j_call: TRBJ2-5
d_call: TRBD2
clone_size: many
cdr3_length: 18
cdr3_aa: CASSSRPGLAGGLETQYF
cdr3_nt: TGTGCCAGCAGCTCACGACCGGGACTAGCGGGGGGGCTAGAGACCCAGTACTTC

v_call: TRBV29-1
j_call: TRBJ2-2
d_call: -
clone_size: few
cdr3_length: 12
cdr3_aa: CSVGQNTGELFF
cdr3_nt: TGCAGCGTGGGACAGAACACCGGGGAGCTGTTTTTT

v_call: TRBV7-3
j_call: TRBJ2-1
d_call: TRBD1
clone_size: many
cdr3_length: 17
cdr3_aa: CASSPSAGTGENNEQFF
cdr3_nt: TGTGCCAGCAGCCCCTCCGCGGGGACAGGGGAAAACAATGAGCAGTTCTTC

v_call: TRBV28
j_call: TRBJ1-5
d_call: -
clone_size: few
cdr3_length: 14
cdr3_aa: CASSLIRNNQPQHF
cdr3_nt: TGTGCCAGCAGTTTAATTCGGAATAATCAGCCCCAGCATTTT

v_call: TRBV7-2
j_call: TRBJ2-7
d_call: TRBD1
clone_size: many
cdr3_length: 15
cdr3_aa: CASSFGTGGTYEQYF
cdr3_nt: TGTGCCAGCAGCTTCGGGACAGGGGGCACCTACGAGCAGTACTTC

v_call: TRBV6-6
j_call: TRBJ1-2
d_call: TRBD1
clone_size: many
cdr3_length: 14
cdr3_aa: CASSYGGTDYGYTF
cdr3_nt: TGTGCCAGCAGTTACGGAGGGACAGACTATGGCTACACCTTC

v_call: TRBV5-5
j_call: TRBJ2-2
d_call: -
clone_size: many
cdr3_length: 14
cdr3_aa: CASSPRGKTGELFF
cdr3_nt: TGTGCCAGCAGCCCCCGTGGGAAGACCGGGGAGCTGTTTTTT

v_call: TRBV20-1
j_call: TRBJ2-1
d_call: TRBD2
clone_size: -
cdr3_length: 15
cdr3_aa: CSARGLAGGINEQFF
cdr3_nt: TGCAGTGCTCGGGGACTAGCGGGGGGGATTAATGAGCAGTTCTTC

v_call: TRBV7-3
j_call: TRBJ2-7
d_call: -
clone_size: many
cdr3_length: 13
cdr3_aa: CASSLNSGNEQYF
cdr3_nt: TGTGCCAGCAGCTTAAATTCAGGGAACGAGCAGTACTTC

v_call: TRBV12-3/TRBV12-4
j_call: TRBJ1-1
d_call: -
clone_size: -
cdr3_length: 15
cdr3_aa: CASSLTGAVSTEAFF
cdr3_nt: TGTGCCAGCAGTTTAACGGGGGCAGTTTCCACTGAAGCTTTCTTT

v_call: TRBV19
j_call: TRBJ2-7
d_call: -
clone_size: -
cdr3_length: 14
cdr3_aa: CASSPQEGWGEQYF
cdr3_nt: TGTGCCAGTAGTCCCCAGGAGGGTTGGGGCGAGCAGTACTTC

v_call: TRBV7-2
j_call: TRBJ1-2
d_call: -
clone_size: many
cdr3_length: 16
cdr3_aa: CASTRLEGRRFYGYTF
cdr3_nt: TGTGCCAGCACCCGACTTGAGGGGCGACGATTCTATGGCTACACCTTC

v_call: TRBV12-3/TRBV12-4
j_call: TRBJ1-2
d_call: -
clone_size: many
cdr3_length: 13
cdr3_aa: CASSRRRVGGYTF
cdr3_nt: TGTGCCAGCAGCCGTCGCAGGGTGGGTGGCTACACCTTC

v_call: TRBV29-1
j_call: TRBJ2-5
d_call: TRBD2
clone_size: -
cdr3_length: 14
cdr3_aa: CSVEGVRLAETQYF
cdr3_nt: TGCAGCGTTGAAGGGGTCCGACTAGCGGAGACCCAGTACTTC

v_call: TRBV7-9
j_call: TRBJ2-7
d_call: -
clone_size: many
cdr3_length: 16
cdr3_aa: CASSFLGRVDSYEQYF
cdr3_nt: TGTGCCAGCAGCTTTCTTGGCAGGGTTGACTCCTACGAGCAGTACTTC

v_call: TRBV7-3
j_call: TRBJ2-1
d_call: -
clone_size: many
cdr3_length: 13
cdr3_aa: CASSLDPGNEQFF
cdr3_nt: TGTGCCAGCAGCTTAGACCCGGGAAATGAGCAGTTCTTC

v_call: TRBV2
j_call: TRBJ2-5
d_call: -
clone_size: few
cdr3_length: 15
cdr3_aa: CASNQVLGVQETQYF
cdr3_nt: TGTGCCAGCAACCAGGTACTAGGGGTCCAAGAGACCCAGTACTTC

v_call: TRBV7-8
j_call: TRBJ2-3
d_call: TRBD2
clone_size: many
cdr3_length: 16
cdr3_aa: CASSSYSGIGTDTQYF
cdr3_nt: TGTGCCAGCAGCTCTTATAGCGGGATTGGCACAGATACGCAGTATTTT

v_call: TRBV7-2
j_call: TRBJ2-2
d_call: TRBD1
clone_size: many
cdr3_length: 16
cdr3_aa: CASSPQGARNTGELFF
cdr3_nt: TGTGCCAGCAGCCCACAGGGGGCGCGGAACACCGGGGAGCTGTTTTTT

v_call: TRBV15
j_call: TRBJ2-1
d_call: TRBD2
clone_size: few
cdr3_length: 17
cdr3_aa: CATSRDRKSGGSNEQFF
cdr3_nt: TGTGCCACCAGCAGAGATCGCAAGAGCGGGGGGAGTAATGAGCAGTTCTTC

v_call: TRBV6-1
j_call: TRBJ2-1
d_call: -
clone_size: -
cdr3_length: 15
cdr3_aa: CASLPRGGLINEQFF
cdr3_nt: TGTGCCAGCTTACCCCGGGGAGGATTAATCAATGAGCAGTTCTTC

v_call: TRBV4-1
j_call: TRBJ1-2
d_call: TRBD1
clone_size: few
cdr3_length: 15
cdr3_aa: CASRTGQGAMAGYTF
cdr3_nt: TGCGCCAGCAGAACCGGACAGGGGGCTATGGCTGGCTACACCTTC

v_call: TRBV7-4
j_call: TRBJ2-7
d_call: -
clone_size: -
cdr3_length: 14
cdr3_aa: CASSNSREPYEQYF
cdr3_nt: TGTGCCAGCAGCAATTCCAGGGAACCCTACGAGCAGTACTTC

v_call: TRBV12-3/TRBV12-4
j_call: TRBJ2-2
d_call: -
clone_size: -
cdr3_length: 14
cdr3_aa: CASSFPGITGELFF
cdr3_nt: TGTGCCAGCAGCTTCCCGGGAATCACCGGGGAGCTGTTTTTT

v_call: TRBV5-1
j_call: TRBJ2-7
d_call: -
clone_size: few
cdr3_length: 13
cdr3_aa: CASSLAWGYEQYF
cdr3_nt: TGCGCCAGCAGCTTGGCCTGGGGTTACGAGCAGTACTTC

v_call: TRBV12-3/TRBV12-4
j_call: TRBJ2-7
d_call: -
clone_size: few
cdr3_length: 13
cdr3_aa: CASSFGQSYEQYF
cdr3_nt: TGTGCCAGCAGTTTCGGACAGTCCTACGAGCAGTACTTC